This TCR beta chain comes out of a study of cytomegalovirus exposure and HLA in healthy donors. Study outcomes and limitations: A missense DCLRE1C variant was associated with V- and J-gene trimming of TCR beta chains in a later analysis, and an independent cohort replicated the association.

V trimming: 1 base; J trimming: 5 bases; junction bases outside the gene matches: 2. The germline CDR1 and CDR2 sequences are SGHTS and YDEGEE. The length of the CDR3 is 13 residues. This clone was seen just once. Its antigen remains unknown. PCR primers comprised 60 Vbeta and 13 Jbeta primers. Per the authors' pipeline: Counted up in a later analysis, unique TCR beta chains came to some 72 million, with around 10 million shared. The assay was immunoSEQ multiplex PCR, and TCRdb's table has in-frame clones only and misses some. That table furnishes V, J and clone size, whereas the DNA furnished D and trimming. The table shows 200,000 to 250,000 clones, with approximately 70% occurring only once.

The chain has TRBV5-8 and TRBJ2-5; 7 bases agree with TRBD2. Material: PBMCs. The sequence derives from a man in his forties in good health and CMV-seropositive. The CDR3: CASSLYGGETQYF. The CDR3 DNA follows: TGTGCCAGCAGCTTGTACGGGGGGGAGACCCAGTACTTC.